The 23 T cell receptor beta chains below were found in one sample sequenced in a study of cytomegalovirus exposure and HLA in healthy donors. Both 60 Vbeta primers and 13 Jbeta primers went into the PCR. The method was immunoSEQ multiplex PCR; TCRdb's version includes in-frame clones alone and lacks a portion of them. The sample has some 140,000 clones, roughly 79% seen once. Material for sequencing was PBMCs. All receptors derive from a young man in good health and CMV-seronegative.

This chain connects TRBV30 to TRBJ1-5; no clear D. Germline V CDR1 and CDR2: GTSNPN, SVGIG (reference sequence). V lost 3 bases to trimming and J lost 0 bases, with 6 bases between them. The CDR3 covers 13 residues. The CDR3 loop is CAWSGVSNQPQHF. Written as DNA, the CDR3 is TGTGCCTGGAGCGGGGTTAGCAATCAGCCCCAGCATTTT.

This clone was detected a few times. V is TRBV6-1 and J is TRBJ2-7; 8 positions match TRBD1. The junction had 4 bases not matched to a gene; V was cut back by 0 bases and J by 3 bases. CDR3 length: 15 residues. Germline V gene data show CDR1 as MNHNS and CDR2 as SASEGT. In nucleotides, the CDR3 is TGTGCCAGCAGTGAAGCCGGGGACAGGAGCTACGAGCAGTACGTC. Translating gives CASSEAGDRSYEQYV.

V gene TRBV19 combines with J gene TRBJ1-1; D is possibly TRBD1 (6 bases). Germline loops: CDR1 LNHDA, CDR2 SQIVND (reference sequence). V dropped 6 bases and J dropped 4 bases, with 18 bases sitting between them. The CDR3 runs to 15 residues. The CDR3 here is CASSHRGRGGTEAFF. In DNA, the CDR3 is TGTGCCAGTAGCCACCGGGGAAGGGGGGGCACTGAAGCTTTCTTT.

The rearrangement joins TRBV4-3 to TRBJ2-7, with D unresolved. V lost 1 base and J lost 1, with 17 bases in between. Germline CDR1 and CDR2: LGHNA and YSLEER. This CDR3 has 17 residues. CDR3: CASSQGVGGHSSYEQYF. The CDR3 bases are TGCGCCAGCAGCCAAGGAGTGGGTGGGCATAGTTCCTACGAGCAGTACTTC.

The chain combines TRBV7-3 with TRBJ2-1, with D tentatively TRBD1 (5 bases). CDR1 and CDR2 (germline): SGHTA, FQGTGA. Trimming took off 3 bases at V and 2 bases at J, with 11 bases between the two ends. The CDR3 covers 15 residues. The CDR3, as DNA: TGTGCCAGCAGCTTTTTTCCAGGGCCCTACAATGAGCAGTTCTTC. It translates to CASSFFPGPYNEQFF.

The chain joins TRBV29-1 to TRBJ2-7; D might be TRBD2 (6 bases). Germline V CDR1 and CDR2: SQVTM, ANQGSEA. The CDR3 runs 11 residues. V was trimmed by 3 bases and J by 3 bases, leaving 6 bases between them. Here the CDR3 DNA reads TGCAGCGTTGACGGGGGCTACGAGCAGTACTTC. Translating it yields CSVDGGYEQYF.

The rearrangement links TRBV4-3 to TRBJ1-4; 9 bases match TRBD1. V lost 0 bases, J lost 7 bases, and 6 bases stayed unmatched. Germline values: CDR1 LGHNA, CDR2 YSLEER. This CDR3 contains 16 residues. The CDR3 loop is CASSQDAGQGSEKLFF. In DNA form, the CDR3 reads TGCGCCAGCAGCCAAGATGCGGGACAGGGAAGTGAAAAACTGTTTTTT.

The genes are TRBV2 and TRBJ2-7; no firm D call. The germline gives CDR1 SNHLY, CDR2 FYNNEI. Trimming left V 3 bases short and J 1 base short, with 7 bases between. There are 13 residues in the CDR3. The DNA of the CDR3 is TGTGCCAGCAGTGAGAGGAGTTCCTACGAGCAGTACTTC. As protein: CASSERSSYEQYF. Complete variable domain (other parts from reference TRBV2 and TRBJ2-7): EPEVTQTPSHQVTQMGQEVILRCVPISNHLYFYWYRQILGQKVEFLVSFYNNEISEKSEIFDDQFSVERPDGSNFTLKIRSTKLEDSAMYFCASSERSSYEQYFGPGTRLTVT.

V and J are TRBV5-1 and TRBJ2-7; D perhaps matches TRBD2 (6 bases). V dropped 0 bases and J dropped 4 bases, with 17 bases sitting between them. The CDR3 is made up of 16 amino acids. The germline gives CDR1 SGHRS, CDR2 YFSETQ. The CDR3 bases are TGCGCCAGCAGCTTGGAGGGTGGCGGGGATCTGTACGAGCAGTACTTC. Its translation is CASSLEGGGDLYEQYF.

The chain recombines TRBV5-4 with TRBJ1-2, with a weak D call TRBD1 (5 bases). V was shortened by 3 bases and J by 10 bases, with 16 bases between the two germline ends. Per germline, CDR1 SGHNT and CDR2 YYREEE (reference sequence). The CDR3 contains 13 residues. In nucleotides, the CDR3 is TGTGCCAGCAGCTCTCTAGGACACCACTACTACACCTTC. The encoded protein is CASSSLGHHYYTF.

This clone was recorded a few times. This chain connects TRBV27 to TRBJ2-7, with D possibly TRBD2 on 7 matching bases. Per the germline V gene, CDR1 is MNHEY and CDR2 is SMNVEV (reference sequence). The CDR3 is 13 residues long. V was trimmed by 5 bases and J by 6 bases, leaving 14 bases between them. The CDR3 is CASSTGIAGEQYF. CDR3 nucleotides: TGTGCCAGCAGTACAGGGATAGCGGGCGAGCAGTACTTC.

This sequence joins TRBV7-4 and TRBJ2-7; possibly TRBD1 for D (6 bases). The CDR3 consists of 16 residues. Trimming removed 5 bases at V and 2 bases at J, with 19 bases between. Per the germline V gene, CDR1 is SGHVT and CDR2 is SQSDAQ. CDR3 region: CASSTRTVPQAYEQYV. In nucleotides, the CDR3 is TGTGCCAGCAGCACCCGGACAGTACCCCAAGCCTACGAGCAGTACGTC.

V gene TRBV27 combines with J gene TRBJ1-2, with TRBD1 as a possible D gene (6 bases). Trimming removed 5 bases from V and 7 bases from J, with 14 bases in between. The CDR3 is 13 residues long. Germline values: CDR1 MNHEY, CDR2 SMNVEV (reference sequence). The CDR3 here is CASSIDKGVGYTF. CDR3 nucleotide sequence: TGTGCCAGCAGTATTGACAAGGGGGTTGGCTACACCTTC.

This chain uses TRBV7-8 with TRBJ2-7; D is perhaps TRBD1 (6 bases). Looked up from germline, CDR1 is SGHVS and CDR2 is FQNEAQ. This CDR3 has 16 amino acids. V was pared by 5 bases and J by 0 bases, with 17 bases between. The CDR3 region is CASSPHRAMSSYEQYV. The CDR3 nucleotides are TGTGCCAGCAGCCCACACAGGGCAATGAGCTCCTACGAGCAGTACGTC.

The rearrangement joins TRBV6-1 to TRBJ1-5, with TRBD1 identical over 8 bases. V was clipped by 2 bases and J by 6 bases; unmatched bases: 9. The CDR3 consists of 16 residues. CDR1 is MNHNS, CDR2 SASEGT, per germline. CDR3 sequence reads: CASSEQGRGPGQPQHF. DNA for the CDR3: TGTGCCAGCAGTGAACAGGGCAGGGGGCCTGGTCAGCCCCAGCATTTT.

A single count supports this clone. The V and J genes are TRBV6-6 and TRBJ1-4, with D perhaps TRBD1 (6 bases). V was shortened by 4 bases and J by 3 bases, with 15 bases between the two germline ends. Germline assignment: CDR1 MNHNY and CDR2 SVGAGI (reference sequence). This CDR3 spans 16 amino acids. CDR3 in amino acids: CASSFGQTVSNEKLFF. The DNA of the CDR3 is TGTGCCAGCAGTTTTGGACAGACTGTTTCTAATGAAAAACTGTTTTTT.

The chain recombines TRBV7-2 with TRBJ2-4; TRBD1 agrees at 9 bases. Germline V CDR1 and CDR2: SGHTA, FQGNSA. The CDR3 has 15 residues. V lost 6 bases and J lost 3; bases outside the gene matches: 6. The CDR3 DNA sequence: TGTGCCAGCAGTGAACAGGGGGCTCGCAAAAACATTCAGTACTTC. It yields the protein CASSEQGARKNIQYF.

This chain uses TRBV19 with TRBJ2-5; TRBD2 is a possible D gene (6 bases). The CDR3 runs to 16 residues. Per germline, CDR1 LNHDA and CDR2 SQIVND (reference sequence). V dropped 5 bases and J dropped 4 bases, with 20 bases sitting between them. CDR3: CASSRGLTGVLETQYF. In DNA form, the CDR3 reads TGTGCCAGTAGTCGGGGGTTAACGGGGGTATTAGAGACCCAGTACTTC.

V usage is TRBV4-3 and J usage is TRBJ1-3; no firm D call. Per the germline V gene, CDR1 is LGHNA and CDR2 is YSLEER. CDR3 length: 15 amino acids. V was trimmed by 4 bases and J by 0 bases, leaving 10 bases between them. CDR3 loop: CASSPGGSSGNTIYF. CDR3 coding DNA: TGCGCCAGCAGCCCCGGCGGGAGCTCTGGAAACACCATATATTTT.

This chain's CDR3 is CASTSVGGTQETQYF. CDR3 nucleotide sequence: TGCGCCAGCACCAGTGTCGGGGGGACCCAAGAGACCCAGTACTTC. V and J are TRBV10-2 and TRBJ2-5; TRBD2 matches at 7 bases. The CDR3 is made up of 15 amino acids. Trimming removed 7 bases from V and 1 base from J; junction bases left unmatched: 9. Germline V gene data show CDR1 as WSHSY and CDR2 as SAAADI.

The V gene is TRBV21-1, the J gene TRBJ2-7; whether TRBD1, the table's D call, matches the DNA was not checked. TRBV21-1 is a listed pseudogene. The CDR3 runs 14 residues. This CDR3 reads CASSKPGVGYEQYV. In nucleotides, the CDR3 is TGTGCCAGCAGCAAACCAGGGGTAGGGTACGAGCAGTACGTC.

This chain connects TRBV10-3 to TRBJ1-6; the D is unclear. V lost 11 bases and J 10 bases, leaving 9 bases between the germline ends. This CDR3 is 10 amino acids long. Germline V lookup: CDR1 ENHRY, CDR2 SYGVKD. The CDR3 DNA reads as TGTGCCGGGCGAGGGTCACCCCTCCACTTT. It encodes CAGRGSPLHF.

V is TRBV11-2 and J is TRBJ1-6, with D uncertain. The CDR3 totals 15 residues. The germline V and J ends were trimmed by 5 bases and 6 bases, with 14 bases remaining between them. CDR1 is SGHAT, CDR2 FQNNGV, per germline. The CDR3 DNA reads as TGTGCCAGCAGCCTTCAGTCAGGAGGTAATTCACCCCTCCACTTT. It yields the protein CASSLQSGGNSPLHF.